A single sample is the source of the 12 T cell receptor beta chains below, sequenced in a study of long-term antiretroviral therapy in people with HIV. Researchers report immunoSEQ v3.0 was run at survey level. Profiling relied on immunoSEQ multiplex PCR, and the TCRdb table lists in-frame clones only, not all of them. The sample includes about 25,000 clones, around 83% of them seen just once. The sequenced sample was unsorted PBMCs, obtained 3 years after starting antiretroviral therapy. All receptors come from a young man with HIV.

V is TRBV15 and J is TRBJ2-7; 10 bases agree with TRBD1. The length of the CDR3 is 16 residues. The junction had 7 bases not matched to a gene; V was cut back by 3 bases and J by 2 bases. The germline V gene has CDR1 LNHNV and CDR2 YYDKDF (reference sequence). The CDR3 DNA is TGTGCCACCAGCAGGGGGCCCGGGACAGGGGCCTACGAGCAGTACTTC. Its translation: CATSRGPGTGAYEQYF.

This clone was recorded a few times. This sequence joins TRBV28 and TRBJ1-6, with a tentative D call TRBD1 (6 bases). The ends were cut back, 5 bases at V and 8 bases at J, with 13 bases in the middle. The V gene's germline CDR1 is MDHEN and CDR2 SYDVKM. The CDR3 has 14 residues. The CDR3 loop is CASSNTGADSPLHF. For the CDR3, the DNA is TGTGCCAGCAGTAATACGGGGGCTGATTCACCCCTCCACTTT.

This clone was seen a handful of times. V is TRBV7-9 and J is TRBJ1-2, with 8 bases identical to TRBD1. Germline CDR1 is SEHNR and CDR2 is FQNEAQ (reference sequence). V was pared by 6 bases and J by 6 bases, with 9 bases of the junction left unmatched. The CDR3 extends over 14 amino acids. CDR3 DNA: TGTGCCAGCAGTTGGACAGGGATCGAAAATGGCTACACCTTC. Protein: CASSWTGIENGYTF.

The chain recombines TRBV7-9 with TRBJ1-4; D is possibly TRBD1 (5 bases). The CDR3 loop spans 14 amino acids. Trimming took 1 base from V and 5 from J, leaving 8 bases between them. Germline CDR1 and CDR2: SEHNR and FQNEAQ (reference sequence). CDR3 nucleotides: TGTGCCAGCAGCTTAGTAGGGGCCAATGAAAAACTGTTTTTT. Its protein product is CASSLVGANEKLFF.

The chain is built from TRBV19 and TRBJ2-1, with D uncertain. The germline gives CDR1 LNHDA, CDR2 SQIVND (reference sequence). V was shortened by 5 bases and J by 6 bases, with 11 bases between the two germline ends. This CDR3 has 13 residues. The CDR3 is CASSLRQFNEQFF. The CDR3 nucleotides read TGTGCCAGTAGTCTGCGACAATTCAATGAGCAGTTCTTC.

This rearrangement joins TRBV29-1 to TRBJ1-2; 11 positions match TRBD1. The CDR3 has 16 amino acids. Germline V gene sequence: CDR1 SQVTM, CDR2 ANQGSEA. V shed 7 bases, J shed 6 bases, and the junction held 16 bases outside the gene matches. The CDR3 nucleotides read TGCAGCGCCAAGACTTATCCCGGACAGGGGGCCGATGGCTACACCTTC. This codes for CSAKTYPGQGADGYTF.

The chain carries TRBV6-1 and TRBJ1-6; weak D call: TRBD1 (5 bases). The CDR3 extends over 14 amino acids. V was shortened by 10 bases and J by 7 bases, with 17 bases between the two germline ends. The germline gives CDR1 MNHNS, CDR2 SASEGT. In nucleotides, the CDR3 is TGTGCCACCATACCGGGACCCGGGAATTCACCCCTCCACTTT. Amino acid sequence: CATIPGPGNSPLHF.

This chain's CDR3 is CASSPAGANVLTF. The CDR3 region has the DNA TGTGCCAGCAGCCCAGCTGGGGCCAACGTCCTGACTTTC. The chain employs TRBV6-5 and TRBJ2-6; D is undetermined. The CDR3 sequence is 13 residues long. Trimming shortened V by 6 bases and J by 2 bases, and 5 bases separated the two germline ends. Germline V gene data show CDR1 as MNHEY and CDR2 as SVGAGI.

This CDR3 is CASSTRTGPLAKNIQYF. Here the CDR3 DNA reads TGTGCCAGCAGCACCAGGACAGGGCCCCTAGCCAAAAACATTCAGTACTTC. The chain joins TRBV5-4 to TRBJ2-4, with 8 bases lining up with TRBD1. V shed 4 bases, J shed 0 bases, and the junction held 9 bases outside the gene matches. CDR3 length equals 17 residues. Germline lookup yields CDR1 SGHNT and CDR2 YYREEE (reference sequence).

This clone appeared a single time. V gene TRBV19 combines with J gene TRBJ2-3; 7 positions match TRBD1. The CDR3 runs to 13 residues. Germline lookup yields CDR1 LNHDA and CDR2 SQIVND (reference sequence). V lost 6 bases, J lost 6 bases, and 6 bases stayed unmatched. CDR3 coding DNA: TGTGCCAGTAGCGGGACAGCCCCCGATACGCAGTATTTT. Translated, it gives CASSGTAPDTQYF.

Note on this clone: The same CDR3 arises from other DNA sequences in this sample as well. The rearrangement links TRBV4-1 to TRBJ1-5, with no clear D. Germline CDR1 MGHRA, CDR2 YSYEKL. The CDR3 is made up of 13 amino acids. The germline V and J ends were trimmed by 1 base and 4 bases, with 5 bases remaining between them. This chain's CDR3 is CASSQGGNQPQHF. For the CDR3, the DNA is TGCGCCAGCAGCCAAGGAGGGAATCAGCCCCAGCATTTT.

The chain couples TRBV29-1 to TRBJ1-4; D possibly corresponds to TRBD1 (6 bases). V lost 2 bases to trimming and J lost 7 bases, with 11 bases between them. Germline assignment: CDR1 SQVTM and CDR2 ANQGSEA. The CDR3 extends over 13 amino acids. The CDR3 region has the DNA TGCAGCGTTGAAATGGGGGCGCGTGAAAAACTGTTTTTT. Its translation is CSVEMGAREKLFF.